These T cell receptor beta chains were read from a single sample in a study of blood T cell repertoires in COVID-19. Using immunoSEQ multiplex PCR, the repertoire was profiled, and TCRdb retains in-frame clones only, with some absent. The repertoire holds tens of thousands of clones, with approximately 78% as singletons. The source material was peripheral blood. These receptors all come from a human donor in a cohort sampled during active COVID-19. The CDR3 runs from the conserved cysteine through the conserved F or W.

j_call v_call cdr3_aa
TRBJ1-1 TRBV15 CATSRVRQGNTEAFF
TRBJ1-5 TRBV28 CASRAGGSGNQPQHF
TRBJ2-1 TRBV5-6 CASSLFRDRGQSEQFF
TRBJ2-3 TRBV12-3/TRBV12-4 CASSGAVTDTQYF
TRBJ1-6 TRBV6-1 CASSEKGLPNSPLHF
TRBJ1-6 TRBV5-1 CASSYGTGRISPLHF
TRBJ2-7 TRBV7-3 CASSLAGGYEQYF
TRBJ1-1 TRBV18 CASSPERGLEAFF
TRBJ2-7 TRBV11-3 CASSPRGGTGEQYF
TRBJ1-1 TRBV2 CASKGQELLNTEAFF
TRBJ2-7 TRBV4-2 CASSQGAGTSYEQYF
TRBJ2-2 TRBV5-4 CASSQGQGHTGELFF
TRBJ1-1 TRBV7-2 CASSYGGALTEAFF
TRBJ1-4 TRBV12-3/TRBV12-4 CATRGLNEKLFF
TRBJ2-7 TRBV3-1/TRBV3-2 CASSLGDTQTYEQYF
TRBJ2-1 TRBV4-2 CASSQDLAFGLAGGEQNEQFF
TRBJ2-1 TRBV27 CASSLTDRIGEQFF
TRBJ2-1 TRBV6-6 CASSLMGLHNEQFF
TRBJ1-1 TRBV25-1 CASSPGAEAFF
TRBJ1-3 TRBV19 CASREDGSSGNTIYF
TRBJ2-7 TRBV20-1 CSASPIDGGLYEQYF
TRBJ1-2 TRBV3-1/TRBV3-2 CASSPRDRERDF
TRBJ2-7 TRBV6-1 CASSEPGYEQYF
TRBJ2-1 TRBV18 CASSLIYRVHNEQFF
TRBJ2-3 TRBV9 CASSVGQVTDTQYF
TRBJ2-7 TRBV7-2 CASSLDVPLSSGSYEQYF
TRBJ1-1 TRBV13 CASSLRSRGGTEAFF
TRBJ2-7 TRBV19 CASSIVGTGTYEQYF
TRBJ1-3 TRBV6-6 CASTSLDRGRNTIYF
TRBJ1-5 TRBV6-6 CASSPGQAYSNQPQHF
TRBJ2-7 TRBV20-1 CSASPRVPGQGGEQYF
TRBJ2-1 TRBV30 CAWSGTGRNEQFF
TRBJ2-3 TRBV29-1 CSVEVSGGPDTQYF
TRBJ2-7 TRBV5-5 CASSLDRNYEQYF
TRBJ1-6 TRBV7-2 CASSSRTDNNSPLHF
TRBJ1-1 TRBV5-4 CASSGGTGPTEAFF
TRBJ2-3 TRBV29-1 CSVGLAGGSDTQYF
TRBJ1-1 TRBV6-4 CASSRDRDRDTEAFF
TRBJ1-2 TRBV6-5 CASSPRVNYGYTF
TRBJ1-1 TRBV10-1 CASSGGGQGLTEAFF
TRBJ1-3 TRBV18 CASWPGVYSGNTIYF
TRBJ1-1 TRBV30 CAWSVHRTPSPGGPEAFF
TRBJ1-1 TRBV7-2 CASSLRPGGRTEAFF
TRBJ2-3 TRBV5-1 CASSLFQRGNTDTQYF
TRBJ2-7 TRBV7-3 CASSLNGVGEQYF
TRBJ1-2 TRBV5-6 CASSSLSTGGDYGYTF
TRBJ2-3 TRBV29-1 CSVEGVQSTDTQYF
TRBJ2-1 TRBV6-2/TRBV6-3 CASSYSTSGGSNEQFF
TRBJ2-7 TRBV6-5 CATMGDSRSYEQYF
TRBJ2-7 TRBV6-5 CASSWAPRDEQYF
TRBJ2-3 TRBV5-6 CASSLAAGARADTQYF
TRBJ2-7 TRBV5-4 CASSFTGGQESYEQYF
TRBJ1-4 TRBV5-4 CASSTEAGEKLFF
TRBJ1-6 TRBV7-3 CASSLGVPNSPLHF